Each of the 4 T cell receptor beta chains below was sequenced from the same sample in a study of blood T cell repertoires in COVID-19. Clones were sequenced by immunoSEQ multiplex PCR, and TCRdb holds only the in-frame ones, with some missing. The sample consists of roughly 200,000 clones, about 83% of them appearing once. Sequencing was performed on peripheral blood. These receptor sequences come from a woman in her seventies with active or convalescent COVID-19.

The rearrangement links TRBV28 to TRBJ2-6; D may be TRBD1 (5 bases). The CDR3 extends over 15 amino acids. V lost 6 bases and J 0 bases, leaving 9 bases between the germline ends. Germline loops: CDR1 MDHEN, CDR2 SYDVKM. This CDR3 is CASSGHLSGANVLTF. The CDR3 nucleotides read TGTGCCAGCAGCGGACATCTCTCTGGGGCCAACGTCCTGACTTTC.

This clone was observed a few times. This chain connects TRBV28 to TRBJ2-7; perhaps TRBD2 as D (6 bases). This CDR3 region has 17 residues. Germline V gene sequence: CDR1 MDHEN, CDR2 SYDVKM. V lost 1 base and J 3 bases, leaving 19 bases between the germline ends. The CDR3 sequence is CASSLSAPGLTLYEQYF. DNA for the CDR3: TGTGCCAGCAGTTTATCGGCCCCGGGACTGACGCTCTACGAGCAGTACTTC.

The gene calls are TRBV27 and TRBJ2-3; 14 bases match TRBD2. This CDR3 is 18 amino acids long. The V and J ends lost 6 bases and 5 bases, in that order; junction bases with no gene match: 13. Germline V gene sequence: CDR1 MNHEY, CDR2 SMNVEV (reference sequence). The CDR3 region has the DNA TGTGCCAGCAGAGGGAGGGGACTAGCGGGAGCACCCATAGATACGCAGTATTTT. This gives the protein CASRGRGLAGAPIDTQYF.

The chain is built from TRBV5-1 and TRBJ1-1; D unclear. The CDR3 length is 16 residues. Deletions cut 0 bases from V and 1 base from J, with 13 bases between. Germline CDR1 and CDR2: SGHRS and YFSETQ. The CDR3 reads CASSLGSLRSNTEAFF. CDR3 DNA sequence: TGCGCCAGCAGCTTGGGTAGTTTGAGATCGAACACTGAAGCTTTCTTT.